This T cell receptor beta chain was recovered during a study of blood T cell repertoires in COVID-19. Whole-study context: PBMCs, B-cell-depleted T cells, or T cells provided the cDNA or gDNA that made up the material.

Some clones are missing from TCRdb's copy, which holds only in-frame ones; the method was immunoSEQ multiplex PCR. The sample comprises fewer than 90,000 clones, about 86% of which are singletons, and roughly 2.1% rests with the top ten. V was clipped by 6 bases and J by 7 bases; unmatched bases: 12. The germline gives CDR1 MNHEY, CDR2 SVGAGI. The CDR3 has 15 amino acids. This clonotype originated in a woman older than 75 with active or convalescent COVID-19. The chain couples TRBV6-5 to TRBJ1-2; 9 bases agree with TRBD1. Material: peripheral blood. CDR3 amino acids: CASRVPGQGIRGYTF. The CDR3 DNA sequence: TGTGCCAGCAGAGTCCCGGGACAGGGTATTCGTGGCTACACCTTC.